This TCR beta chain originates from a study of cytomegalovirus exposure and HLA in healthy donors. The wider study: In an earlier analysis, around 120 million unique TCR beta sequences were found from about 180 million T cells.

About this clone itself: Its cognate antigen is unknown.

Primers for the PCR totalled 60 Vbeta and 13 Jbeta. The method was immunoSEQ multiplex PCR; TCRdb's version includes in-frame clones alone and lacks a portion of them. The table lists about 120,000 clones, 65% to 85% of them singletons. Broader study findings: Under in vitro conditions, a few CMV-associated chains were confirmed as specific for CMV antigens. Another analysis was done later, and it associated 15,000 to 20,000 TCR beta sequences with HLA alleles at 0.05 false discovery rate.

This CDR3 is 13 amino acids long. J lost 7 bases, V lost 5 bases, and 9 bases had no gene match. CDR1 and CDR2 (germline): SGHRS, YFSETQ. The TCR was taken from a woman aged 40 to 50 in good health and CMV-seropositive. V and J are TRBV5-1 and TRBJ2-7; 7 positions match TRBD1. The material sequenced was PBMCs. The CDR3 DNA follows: TGCGCCAGCAGTCCAGGACAGGCCGGGGAGCAGTACTTC. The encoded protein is CASSPGQAGEQYF.